This T cell receptor beta chain was recovered during a study of blood T cell repertoires in COVID-19. Profiled with immunoSEQ multiplex PCR; TCRdb holds only in-frame clones, not every one. The sample has some 140,000 clones, about 86% seen once. There are 15 residues in the CDR3. V gave up 0 bases and J gave up 2 bases, with 12 bases separating them. CDR1 and CDR2 (germline): SGDLS, YYNGEE. The rearrangement links TRBV9 to TRBJ2-7; D is uncertain. The origin of this receptor is a man in his forties with acute COVID-19. Input material: PBMCs or T cells enriched from blood (not recorded which). CDR3 sequence (DNA): TGTGCCAGCAGCGTAGCCCCGACTGGAACCTACGAGCAGTACTTC. Residues: CASSVAPTGTYEQYF.